This T cell receptor (beta chain) was captured by sequencing in a study of T cell repertoires in cytomegalovirus infection. Each CDR3 protein gets one entry after TCRdb re-called the reads with MiXCR. Among about 310,000 distinct CDR3 sequences, around a quarter were seen once, and the ten largest hold roughly 14%. After removal of 1 base from V and 6 bases from J, the junction contained 6 bases not matched to a gene. Germline CDR1 is SGHTA and CDR2 is FQGNSA. The CDR3 has 16 amino acids. In this sample, this clonotype turned up many times. Its specificity is not known. The sample was cultured PBMCs, taken from culture after CMV antigen stimulation. This TCR was sampled from a human donor in good health (CMV status not recorded). Some clones in this sample may be carry-over from other donors' samples. This chain connects TRBV7-2 to TRBJ2-3, with 11 bases matching TRBD2. CDR3 DNA: TGTGCCAGCAGCTTAGAACTAGCGGGAGTGGGCGATACGCAGTATTTT. It is translated as CASSLELAGVGDTQYF.